The 28 T cell receptor beta chains in this list originate from one sample, sequenced in a study of Ad26.COV2.S vaccination and SARS-CoV-2 variants. Data came from immunoSEQ multiplex PCR; TCRdb stores just in-frame clones and leaves some out. This table holds about 240,000 clones, over 75% found once. This sample's treatment: some 19 received Ad26.COV2.S at low or high dose, single or two shots; roughly five received placebo; per-sample allocation not given. Collection of samples fell on day 63 after the first vaccine or placebo injection. The specimen was peripheral blood, collected in a trial of Ad26.COV2.S vaccine versus placebo. The receptor source for this set is a person aged 18 to 65 who received the Ad26.COV2.S COVID-19 vaccine or a placebo.

The chain carries TRBV29-1 and TRBJ2-7, with 10 bases fitting TRBD2. J was trimmed by 4 bases and V by 4 bases; bases with no gene match: 4. The CDR3 totals 13 residues. CDR1 is SQVTM and CDR2 is ANQGSEA in the germline V gene. The CDR3 spells CSVVAGGRYEQYF. The CDR3 DNA reads as TGCAGCGTTGTAGCGGGAGGTCGATACGAGCAGTACTTC.

This clone was detected only a few times. The gene calls are TRBV7-2 and TRBJ1-5, with 8 positions matching TRBD1. Germline trimming cut 4 bases from V and 3 bases from J; bases unmatched to any gene: 2. CDR3 size: 14 residues. Germline V gene sequence: CDR1 SGHTA, CDR2 FQGNSA. The CDR3 region is CASSWGQVNQPQHF. The CDR3 nucleotides read TGTGCCAGCAGCTGGGGACAGGTCAATCAGCCCCAGCATTTT.

The V and J genes are TRBV5-6 and TRBJ1-3; no definite D call. Looked up from germline, CDR1 is SGHDT and CDR2 is YYEEEE. This CDR3 is built from 15 residues. Trimming removed 0 bases at V and 2 bases at J, with 9 bases between. CDR3: CASSLVLPAGNTIYF. In nucleotides, the CDR3 is TGTGCCAGCAGCTTGGTACTCCCGGCTGGAAACACCATATATTTT.

The chain recombines TRBV24-1 with TRBJ2-2; D remains unclear. Germline loops: CDR1 KGHDR, CDR2 SFDVKD. The V end lost 6 bases, the J end lost 6 bases, and 19 bases lay between the germline ends. CDR3 size: 16 residues. CDR3 bases: TGTGCCACCAGTCCCCAGCCGGCCGGTATAGCCGGGGAGCTGTTTTTT. This codes for CATSPQPAGIAGELFF.

The chain combines TRBV13 with TRBJ1-5; D unresolved. The CDR3 runs 13 residues. V was trimmed by 0 bases and J by 7 bases, leaving 7 bases between them. Germline lookup yields CDR1 PRHDT and CDR2 FYEKMQ (reference sequence). The CDR3 reads CASSLGPRQPQHF. The CDR3 bases are TGTGCCAGCAGCTTAGGCCCGCGGCAGCCCCAGCATTTT.

The chain joins TRBV10-3 to TRBJ1-5; 11 bases map to TRBD1. V lost 5 bases, J lost 1 base, and 7 bases stayed unmatched. The CDR3 sequence is 17 residues long. Germline V CDR1 and CDR2: ENHRY, SYGVKD. In DNA form, the CDR3 reads TGTGCCATCAGTCCGGGACAGGGGGGTGAGAGCAATCAGCCCCAGCATTTT. Translating gives CAISPGQGGESNQPQHF.

The chain couples TRBV30 to TRBJ2-5, with D unclear. Germline-derived CDR1 and CDR2 are GTSNPN and SVGIG (reference sequence). The V end was cut by 4 bases, the J end by 5 bases, with 11 bases between. The CDR3 contains 12 residues. The DNA of the CDR3 is TGTGCCTGGACACGTCAGGCGGAGACCCAGTACTTC. Protein: CAWTRQAETQYF.

The V call is TRBV9, the J call TRBJ2-2, with unresolved D. Germline V gene sequence: CDR1 SGDLS, CDR2 YYNGEE. Trimming pared 3 bases from V and 6 bases from J, leaving 6 bases between. The length of the CDR3 is 12 residues. The CDR3 reads CASSGSSGELFF. CDR3 bases: TGTGCCAGCAGCGGTAGTTCCGGGGAGCTGTTTTTT. Full variable domain (outside the CDR3, taken from reference TRBV9 and TRBJ2-2): DSGVTQTPKHLITATGQRVTLRCSPRSGDLSVYWYQQSLDQGLQFLIQYYNGEERAKGNILERFSAQQFPDLHSELNLSSLELGDSALYFCASSGSSGELFFGEGSRLTVL.

The chain has TRBV28 and TRBJ2-7, with D hard to call. CDR3 length equals 11 residues. CDR1 is MDHEN and CDR2 is SYDVKM in the germline V gene. V lost 1 base to trimming and J lost 5 bases, with 3 bases between them. The CDR3 loop reads CASSLSDEQYF. As DNA, the CDR3 is TGTGCCAGCAGTTTATCTGACGAGCAGTACTTC.

This clone has a single count. The J gene is TRBJ2-1, the V gene TRBV29-1; either TRBD1 or TRBD2 may supply D (5 bases each). Germline assignment: CDR1 SQVTM and CDR2 ANQGSEA. This CDR3 is 12 amino acids long. With 8 bases removed from V and 7 bases from J, the gap between germline ends came to 15 bases. The CDR3 spells CSLQTGANEQFF. CDR3 in DNA: TGCAGCCTACAAACCGGGGCTAATGAGCAGTTCTTC.

The chain recombines TRBV3-1 (or the pseudogene TRBV3-2) with TRBJ2-3; 7 bases map to TRBD1. The V gene end was trimmed by 4 bases and the J gene end by 7 bases; junction bases not matched to a gene: 11. The germline CDR1 and CDR2 sequences are LGHDT and YNNKEL (reference sequence). The CDR3 covers 15 residues. CDR3 DNA sequence: TGTGCCAGCAGCCCCAGGACAGGTGGTTTAAATACGCAGTATTTT. It is translated as CASSPRTGGLNTQYF.

The chain is built from TRBV27 and TRBJ1-5, with 7 bases that match TRBD1. The junction had 10 bases not matched to a gene; V was cut back by 5 bases and J by 3 bases. This CDR3 has 16 amino acids. Per the germline V gene, CDR1 is MNHEY and CDR2 is SMNVEV (reference sequence). The CDR3 coding sequence is TGTGCCAGCAGTCAACGGACAGGCCGCTCCAATCAGCCCCAGCATTTT. This sequence encodes CASSQRTGRSNQPQHF.

V and J are TRBV14 and TRBJ2-7; D might be TRBD1 or TRBD2, each matching 6 bases. V dropped 4 bases and J dropped 2 bases, with 12 bases sitting between them. CDR1 is SGHDN and CDR2 is FVKESK in the germline V gene. This CDR3 spans 14 amino acids. The CDR3 coding sequence is TGTGCCAGCAGCCTAGGGGGGTATACCTACGAGCAGTACTTC. This encodes CASSLGGYTYEQYF.

The rearrangement joins TRBV18 to TRBJ2-5; 8 positions agree with TRBD2. J was trimmed by 2 bases and V by 4 bases; bases with no gene match: 15. From germline, CDR1 is KGHSH and CDR2 LQKENI. The CDR3 sequence is 18 residues long. CDR3 nucleotides: TGTGCCAGCTCACTCCGACACTCCTCGCGGGGGGAACAAGAGACCCAGTACTTC. Encoded protein: CASSLRHSSRGEQETQYF.

The rearrangement uses TRBV30 and TRBJ2-7; 7 nucleotides agree with TRBD1. The V and J ends lost 7 bases and 6 bases, in that order; junction bases with no gene match: 15. Germline CDR1 is GTSNPN and CDR2 is SVGIG (reference sequence). The CDR3 has 14 amino acids. DNA of the CDR3: TGTGCCTTGGACCGGGCCTTAGGGGGCGGCGAGCAGTACTTC. Amino acids: CALDRALGGGEQYF.

The gene calls are TRBV6-5 and TRBJ2-5; the D is unclear. Germline V gene lookup returns CDR1 MNHEY and CDR2 SVGAGI. The CDR3 is 14 residues long. The V and J ends lost 4 bases and 1 base respectively, with 10 bases between them. CDR3 sequence reads: CASSSPRSQETQYF. The CDR3 DNA is TGTGCCAGCAGTTCCCCACGGAGCCAAGAGACCCAGTACTTC.

V usage is TRBV29-1 and J usage is TRBJ1-1, with 7 bases lining up with TRBD1. The trim removed 5 bases at V and 0 bases at J, leaving 12 bases unmatched. The germline V gene has CDR1 SQVTM and CDR2 ANQGSEA. The CDR3 length is 16 residues. CDR3 in amino acids: CSVYDRVVPMNTEAFF. Here the CDR3 DNA reads TGCAGCGTTTACGACAGGGTAGTCCCCATGAACACTGAAGCTTTCTTT.

The V gene is TRBV10-2, the J gene TRBJ2-7; possibly TRBD1 for D (5 bases). This CDR3 spans 14 amino acids. Germline assignment: CDR1 WSHSY and CDR2 SAAADI. V gave up 2 bases and J gave up 3 bases, with 11 bases separating them. CDR3 protein: CASSEPGHVYEQYF. DNA of the CDR3: TGCGCCAGCAGTGAGCCTGGACACGTCTACGAGCAGTACTTC.

The chain recombines TRBV6-5 with TRBJ2-3; weak D call: TRBD1 (5 bases). CDR3 length: 13 amino acids. CDR1 is MNHEY and CDR2 is SVGAGI in the germline V gene. V was trimmed by 6 bases and J by 6 bases, leaving 13 bases between them. CDR3 region: CASSQGGTDTQYF. The CDR3 DNA sequence: TGTGCCAGCAGCCAGGGCGGTACGGATACGCAGTATTTT.

This clone has at least ten counts. The chain employs TRBV4-3 and TRBJ2-2; D is perhaps TRBD1 (6 bases). The germline V gene encodes CDR1 LGHNA and CDR2 YSLEER. Trimming removed 2 bases from V and 6 bases from J, with 13 bases in between. This CDR3 has 15 residues. CDR3 nucleotide sequence: TGCGCCAGCAGCCAATCCAGAGCAGGGGCCGGGGAGCTGTTTTTT. This codes for CASSQSRAGAGELFF.

V gene TRBV6-6 combines with J gene TRBJ2-7; D is undetermined. Germline V gene lookup returns CDR1 MNHNY and CDR2 SVGAGI (reference sequence). The CDR3 covers 12 residues. V was pared by 5 bases and J by 3 bases, with 8 bases between. This CDR3 reads CASSPNDYEQYF. CDR3 DNA sequence: TGTGCCAGCAGTCCCAATGACTACGAGCAGTACTTC.

The chain combines TRBV30 with TRBJ1-2, with 8 positions matching TRBD1. Trimming at V came to 2 bases and at J to 4 bases, leaving 3 bases not matched to a gene. The germline V gene has CDR1 GTSNPN and CDR2 SVGIG (reference sequence). The CDR3 has 13 residues. This chain's CDR3 is CAWSQGALYGYTF. In DNA, the CDR3 is TGTGCCTGGAGTCAGGGGGCCCTCTATGGCTACACCTTC. Looking up the rest from reference TRBV30 and TRBJ1-2 gives the full variable domain: SQTIHQWPATLVQPVGSPLSLECTVEGTSNPNLYWYRQAAGRGLQLLFYSVGIGQISSEVPQNLSASRPQDRQFILSSKKLLLSDSGFYLCAWSQGALYGYTFGSGTRLTVV.

The chain links TRBV30 to TRBJ2-3; D gene uncertain. The CDR3 loop spans 13 amino acids. V was trimmed by 0 bases and J by 4 bases, leaving 8 bases between them. From germline, CDR1 is GTSNPN and CDR2 SVGIG (reference sequence). The CDR3 DNA follows: TGTGCCTGGAGTGTACGATGGGCAGATACGCAGTATTTT. It yields the protein CAWSVRWADTQYF.

The chain uses TRBV30 and TRBJ1-1; D unclear. V lost 4 bases and J 2 bases, leaving 14 bases between the germline ends. Germline CDR1 and CDR2: GTSNPN and SVGIG (reference sequence). The CDR3 is made up of 14 amino acids. The CDR3 here is CAWTRRPPNTEAFF. In DNA form, the CDR3 reads TGTGCCTGGACCCGCCGGCCCCCAAACACTGAAGCTTTCTTT.

The V and J genes are TRBV13 and TRBJ2-7, with 10 bases lining up with TRBD2. Unmatched junction bases numbered 4, after V lost 0 bases and J lost 5 bases. The CDR3 runs to 15 residues. Germline CDR1 reads PRHDT; CDR2 reads FYEKMQ (reference sequence). The CDR3 nucleotides read TGTGCCAGCAGCTTAGGGCTAGCGGGGGAGGACGAGCAGTACTTC. Amino acid sequence: CASSLGLAGEDEQYF.

The chain carries TRBV28 and TRBJ1-1, with D unclear. The CDR3 consists of 11 residues. The V end was cut by 7 bases, the J end by 3 bases, with 6 bases between. Germline V gene sequence: CDR1 MDHEN, CDR2 SYDVKM. DNA of the CDR3: TGTGCCAGCATGTTGTACACTGAAGCTTTCTTT. Translating it yields CASMLYTEAFF.

Only one count was recorded for this clone. The J gene is TRBJ2-3, the V gene TRBV10-1; 8 bases map to TRBD1. V was clipped by 6 bases and J by 6 bases; unmatched bases: 5. The germline V gene has CDR1 WNHNN and CDR2 SYGVQD (reference sequence). The CDR3 loop spans 13 amino acids. The CDR3 here is CASSGQGRDTQYF. The CDR3, as DNA: TGCGCCAGCAGCGGACAGGGAAGGGATACGCAGTATTTT.

This clone has only a few counts. The J gene is TRBJ1-5, the V gene TRBV18; D remains unclear. This CDR3 is 15 amino acids long. Germline CDR1 KGHSH, CDR2 LQKENI. The germline V and J ends were trimmed by 3 bases and 0 bases, with 9 bases remaining between them. In nucleotides, the CDR3 is TGTGCCAGCTCACCTCCGGGCCATAGCAATCAGCCCCAGCATTTT. The encoded protein is CASSPPGHSNQPQHF.